Listed below are T cell receptor beta chains from one sample, sequenced in a study of T cell repertoires in cytomegalovirus infection. These receptors' targets are unknown. TCRdb re-called the reads with MiXCR, one entry per CDR3 protein. The table has approximately 910,000 distinct CDR3 sequences, roughly a third seen once. The source was cultured CD8+ T cells from PBMCs, collected from culture after CMV antigen stimulation. These receptors all come from a human donor in good health (CMV status not recorded). Some clones in this sample may be carry-over from other donors' samples. The CDR3 runs from the conserved cysteine through the conserved F or W. Fields, in order: D gene, clone size, V gene, J gene, CDR3 DNA, CDR3 protein. D genes are given only for firm matches. Size tells how often a clone was seen (once, few, many) or the class of an expanded clone, and some rows leave it out.

>NA|NA|TRBV27|TRBJ1-1
TGTGCCAGCACCGACAGGAGAACTGAAGCTTTCTTT
CASTDRRTEAFF
>NA|NA|TRBV19|TRBJ1-1
TGTGCCAGTAGTATGGGCAGACTCATGAACACTGAAGCTTTCTTT
CASSMGRLMNTEAFF
>TRBD1|NA|TRBV6-6|TRBJ1-1
TGTGCCGGTGGGGAGGGGGCAGTTGAAGCTTTCTTT
CAGGEGAVEAFF
>NA|few|TRBV10-3|TRBJ2-7
TGTGCCATCCCGGGGCCAGGGGCCTACGAGCAGTACTTC
CAIPGPGAYEQYF
>NA|NA|TRBV7-6|TRBJ2-7
TGTGCCAGCAACCCTCAGGGCGAGCAGTACTTC
CASNPQGEQYF
>NA|many|TRBV12-3/TRBV12-4|TRBJ1-4
TGTGCCAGCAGTTCGTCGGGGACTAATGAAAAACTGTTTTTT
CASSSSGTNEKLFF
>NA|NA|TRBV7-6|TRBJ1-2
TGTGCCAGCAGCCAGATGGTGGGTTGGGCTAACTATGGCTACACCTTC
CASSQMVGWANYGYTF
>NA|NA|TRBV7-4|TRBJ2-2
TGTGCCAGAAGACAAGACACCGGGGAGCTGTTTTTT
CARRQDTGELFF
>NA|NA|TRBV6-1|TRBJ1-6
TGTGCCAGCAGTGAAGTAGGGAGCTCCTATAATTCACCCCTCCACTTT
CASSEVGSSYNSPLHF
>TRBD2|few|TRBV11-3|TRBJ2-1
TGTGCCAGCAGCTTAGAGGCTAGCGGCTCCTACAATGAGCAGTTCTTC
CASSLEASGSYNEQFF
>NA|few|TRBV6-6|TRBJ1-2
TGTGCCAGCGGCTGGGACGAAGACTATGGCTACACCTTC
CASGWDEDYGYTF
>TRBD2|NA|TRBV6-4|TRBJ2-1
TGTGCCAGCAGTGAAGCGGGGGGAGTTTACAATGAGCAGTTCTTC
CASSEAGGVYNEQFF
>NA|few|TRBV6-6|TRBJ2-2
TGTGCCAGCAGCCCTCACACCGCGAACACCGGGGAGCTGTTTTTT
CASSPHTANTGELFF
>NA|NA|TRBV27|TRBJ1-4
TGTGCCAGCTGCCAATTAGGGGGGGCGCATGAAAAACTGTTTTTT
CASCQLGGAHEKLFF
>NA|NA|TRBV27|TRBJ1-2
TGTGCCAGCAACCCCAGGGGTAAGGACTATGGCTACACCTTC
CASNPRGKDYGYTF
>NA|NA|TRBV27|TRBJ2-7
TGTGCCAGCAGTTTAAGTACGGACCCCAACGAGCAGTACTTC
CASSLSTDPNEQYF
>NA|many|TRBV7-8|TRBJ2-2
TGTGCCAGCAGCTTAGACAGGCCGATTGGTACCACCGGGGAGCTGTTTTTT
CASSLDRPIGTTGELFF
>NA|NA|TRBV19|TRBJ2-3
TGTGCCAGCGGACCCAATACGCAGTATTTT
CASGPNTQYF
>NA|NA|TRBV7-9|TRBJ1-2
TGTGCCAGCAGCTTAGGGGGGGGACACCATAGCGACTATGGCTACACCTTC
CASSLGGGHHSDYGYTF
>TRBD1|NA|TRBV7-2|TRBJ2-1
TGTGCCAGCAGCCGGACAGGTTTCTCCTACAATGAGCAGTTCTTC
CASSRTGFSYNEQFF